These 15 T cell receptor beta chains share one sample of origin, sequenced in a study of blood T cells in healthy people across ages. A sample-barcoded 5' primer and a J-beta primer mix were used in a second PCR of about 7 to 12 cycles. TCRdb reprocessed the 5' RACE reads via MiXCR and lists one record per CDR3 protein. The sample has about 1.6 million distinct CDR3 sequences, about 35% seen once. Sequencing used blood. The receptor set was obtained from a woman younger than 45 in good health.

This clonotype occurred many times. The chain combines TRBV29-1 with TRBJ2-3; D ambiguous. The germline V and J ends were trimmed by 5 bases and 3 bases, with 9 bases remaining between them. Germline loops: CDR1 SQVTM, CDR2 ANQGSEA. There are 12 residues in the CDR3. The CDR3 spells CSVLDLTDTQYF. CDR3 coding DNA: TGCAGCGTTTTAGACTTGACAGATACGCAGTATTTT.

V is TRBV6-1 and J is TRBJ1-2; the D is unclear. The CDR3 totals 13 residues. Germline-derived CDR1 and CDR2 are MNHNS and SASEGT. Trimming shortened V by 3 bases and J by 9 bases, and 14 bases separated the two germline ends. The CDR3 spells CASSDARVSSYTF. Written as DNA, the CDR3 is TGTGCCAGCAGTGATGCACGGGTTTCGAGCTACACCTTC.

This clonotype has a handful of counts. J is TRBJ1-2 and V is TRBV14; TRBD1 agrees at 7 bases. The CDR3 covers 16 residues. The junction had 9 bases not matched to a gene; V was cut back by 2 bases and J by 3 bases. Germline lookup yields CDR1 SGHDN and CDR2 FVKESK. The CDR3 DNA is TGTGCCAGCAGCCAACTCGACAGGGTAGACGACTATGGCTACACCTTC. Its protein is CASSQLDRVDDYGYTF.

This chain uses TRBV3-1 with TRBJ1-5, with a possible D match to TRBD1 (5 bases). This CDR3 has 14 residues. Looked up from germline, CDR1 is LGHDT and CDR2 is YNNKEL (reference sequence). V was trimmed by 1 base and J by 7 bases, leaving 11 bases between them. CDR3: CASSQGQGIQPQHF. In nucleotides, the CDR3 is TGTGCCAGCAGCCAAGGGCAGGGTATACAGCCCCAGCATTTT. Drawing the rest from reference TRBV3-1 and TRBJ1-5, the complete variable domain is DTAVSQTPKYLVTQMGNDKSIKCEQNLGHDTMYWYKQDSKKFLKIMFSYNNKELIINETVPNRFSPKSPDKAHLNLHINSLELGDSAVYFCASSQGQGIQPQHFGDGTRLSIL.

This clonotype was seen only a few times. The chain carries TRBV2 and TRBJ2-1; TRBD2 matches at 12 bases. CDR3 length: 15 residues. V gave up 4 bases and J gave up 6 bases; unmatched junction bases: 4. Germline V CDR1 and CDR2: SNHLY, FYNNEI. The chain's CDR3 is CASSGTSGKVNEQFF. CDR3 in DNA: TGTGCCAGCAGTGGGACTAGCGGGAAGGTCAATGAGCAGTTCTTC.

About this clonotype itself: One end of the junction fails to match germline, which may point to a read error. CDR3 in DNA: TGTGCCCGGAGCGTCGGGACAGGGGGCCGTGGCTACACCTTC. Encoded protein: CARSVGTGGRGYTF. This chain connects TRBV30 to TRBJ1-2, with 12 bases aligning to TRBD1. The CDR3 is made up of 14 amino acids. Germline CDR1 is GTSNPN and CDR2 is SVGIG (reference sequence).

This chain joins TRBV3-1 and TRBJ2-1; 12 bases are a match to TRBD2. Germline V gene sequence: CDR1 LGHDT, CDR2 YNNKEL (reference sequence). The CDR3 loop spans 17 amino acids. Losses at the gene ends were 2 bases for V and 3 bases for J; bases not matched to a gene: 5. CDR3 bases: TGTGCCAGCAGCCAAAGACTAGCGGGGGCCTTCTACAATGAGCAGTTCTTC. Its translation: CASSQRLAGAFYNEQFF.

The chain joins TRBV20-1 to TRBJ1-5, with D possibly being TRBD1 (5 bases). This CDR3 has 14 amino acids. V was trimmed by 4 bases and J by 0 bases, leaving 10 bases between them. CDR1 DFQATT and CDR2 SNEGSKA come from the germline V gene (reference sequence). CDR3 in amino acids: CSAKRGYSNQPQHF. DNA of the CDR3: TGCAGTGCTAAACGGGGCTATAGCAATCAGCCCCAGCATTTT.

The chain is built from TRBV25-1 and TRBJ1-4; 7 bases are a match to TRBD1. The CDR3 has 16 residues. V shed 5 bases, J shed 5 bases, and the junction held 11 bases outside the gene matches. CDR1 and CDR2 from the germline V gene are MGHDK and SYGVNS. The CDR3 protein is CASSSETGFSNEKLFF. Written as DNA, the CDR3 is TGTGCCAGCAGTTCCGAGACAGGGTTTTCGAATGAAAAACTGTTTTTT.

CDR3: CASSLVIIAGGPHNEQFF. The CDR3 DNA is TGCGCCAGCAGCTTGGTCATAATAGCGGGAGGGCCCCACAATGAGCAGTTCTTC. V usage is TRBV5-1 and J usage is TRBJ2-1, with 11 bases lining up with TRBD2. This CDR3 is 18 amino acids long. CDR1 SGHRS and CDR2 YFSETQ come from the germline V gene. After removal of 0 bases from V and 5 bases from J, the junction contained 10 bases not matched to a gene.

This clonotype showed up just a few times. This chain links TRBV20-1 with TRBJ1-1; D is perhaps TRBD1 (6 bases). The ends were cut back, 6 bases at V and 3 bases at J, with 11 bases in the middle. In germline, CDR1 is DFQATT, CDR2 SNEGSKA (reference sequence). The CDR3 has 12 amino acids. Written as DNA, the CDR3 is TGCAGTGCGTACAGGGAGGACACTGAAGCTTTCTTT. Translation gives CSAYREDTEAFF.

In nucleotides, the CDR3 is TGTGCCAGCAGCACCCCCCTGACAGGGAGTACTGAAGCTTTCTTT. Protein sequence: CASSTPLTGSTEAFF. The rearrangement uses TRBV28 and TRBJ1-1; 7 nucleotides match TRBD1. Losses at the gene ends were 6 bases for V and 5 bases for J; bases not matched to a gene: 12. The CDR3 runs to 15 residues. The germline gives CDR1 MDHEN, CDR2 SYDVKM.

A word on this clonotype: The junction shows a germline mismatch at one end, possibly a read error. The rearrangement links TRBV29-1 to TRBJ1-1; 7 nucleotides line up with TRBD1. Per germline, CDR1 SQVTM and CDR2 ANQGSEA. The CDR3 has 14 residues. As DNA, the CDR3 is TGCAGCGCTGAAGAGACAGGGATGAACACTGAAGCTTTCTTT. Translating gives CSAEETGMNTEAFF. Together with reference TRBV29-1 and TRBJ1-1, the CDR3 gives the full variable domain: SAVISQKPSRDICQRGTSLTIQCQVDSQVTMMFWYRQQPGQSLTLIATANQGSEATYESGFVIDKFPISRPNLTFSTLTVSNMSPEDSSIYLCSAEETGMNTEAFFGQGTRLTVV.

This clonotype was seen ten or more times. V gene TRBV20-1 combines with J gene TRBJ2-7; 7 bases are a match to TRBD1. Germline V gene lookup returns CDR1 DFQATT and CDR2 SNEGSKA (reference sequence). This CDR3 region has 13 residues. After removal of 6 bases from V and 3 bases from J, the junction contained 8 bases not matched to a gene. The CDR3 loop reads CSALPGQNYEQYF. The DNA of the CDR3 is TGCAGTGCCCTTCCGGGACAGAACTACGAGCAGTACTTC.

J is TRBJ2-4 and V is TRBV3-1; 8 nucleotides agree with TRBD1. The closer fit of TRBJ2-7 to the DNA end suggests the J call may be wrong. The CDR3 covers 16 residues. CDR1 LGHDT and CDR2 YNNKEL come from the germline V gene (reference sequence). CDR3 nucleotide sequence: TGTGCCAGCAGCCATGAAACAGGGGGTATTTCCCACGAGCAGTACTTC. Protein product: CASSHETGGISHEQYF.